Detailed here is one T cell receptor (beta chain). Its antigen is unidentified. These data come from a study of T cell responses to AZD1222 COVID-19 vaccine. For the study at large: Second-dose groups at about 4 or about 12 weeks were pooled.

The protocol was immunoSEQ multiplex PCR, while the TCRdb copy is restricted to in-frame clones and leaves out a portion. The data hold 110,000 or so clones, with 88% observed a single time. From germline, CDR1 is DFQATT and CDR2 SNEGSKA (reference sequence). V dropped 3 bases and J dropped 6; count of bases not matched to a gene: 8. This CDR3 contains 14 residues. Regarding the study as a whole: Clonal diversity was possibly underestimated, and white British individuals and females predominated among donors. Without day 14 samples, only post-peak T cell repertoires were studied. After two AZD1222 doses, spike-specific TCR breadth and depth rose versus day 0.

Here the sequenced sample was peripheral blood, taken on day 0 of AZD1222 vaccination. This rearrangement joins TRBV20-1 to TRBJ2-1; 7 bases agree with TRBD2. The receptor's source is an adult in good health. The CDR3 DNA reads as TGCAGTGCTAGTGGGGCGGGAGAGCGCAATGAGCAGTTCTTC. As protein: CSASGAGERNEQFF.